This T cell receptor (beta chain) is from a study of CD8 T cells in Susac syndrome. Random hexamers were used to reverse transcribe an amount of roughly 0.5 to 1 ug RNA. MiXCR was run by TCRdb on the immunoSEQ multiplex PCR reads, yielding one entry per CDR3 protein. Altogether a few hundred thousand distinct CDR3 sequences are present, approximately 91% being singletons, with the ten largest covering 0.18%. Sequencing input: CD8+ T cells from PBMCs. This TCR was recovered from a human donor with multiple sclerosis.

This CDR3 is CASSYRGGSGNTIYF. The CDR3, as DNA: TGTGCCAGCAGTTACCGGGGAGGGTCTGGAAACACCATATATTTT. This sequence joins TRBV6-6 and TRBJ1-3, with D unresolved. Germline lookup yields CDR1 MNHNY and CDR2 SVGAGI (reference sequence). V gave up 2 bases and J gave up 1 base, with 9 bases separating them. The CDR3 is 15 residues long.